The next 16 T cell receptor beta chains were all read from a single sample in a study of shared clonotypes between healthy human individuals. Data came from immunoSEQ multiplex PCR; TCRdb stores just in-frame clones and leaves some out. Counted here are more than 2,000,000 clones, 85% to 95% occurring once; the ten biggest clones make up about 0.13%. Sample: naive CD4+ T cells sorted from blood. Stated subset: CD45RA+ positively selected. These receptors were obtained from a man aged 18 to 30 in good health.

V is TRBV5-4 and J is TRBJ2-3; D is perhaps TRBD1 or TRBD2 (6 bases each). Per the germline V gene, CDR1 is SGHNT and CDR2 is YYREEE (reference sequence). The CDR3 consists of 16 residues. V gave up 1 base and J gave up 1 base, with 13 bases separating them. The CDR3 loop is CASSLIGGLGTDTQYF. DNA of the CDR3: TGTGCCAGCAGCTTGATCGGGGGCCTGGGCACAGATACGCAGTATTTT.

The chain combines TRBV11-2 with TRBJ1-1; 7 nucleotides agree with TRBD1. This CDR3 spans 14 amino acids. The germline gives CDR1 SGHAT, CDR2 FQNNGV. J was trimmed by 5 bases and V by 5 bases; bases with no gene match: 8. CDR3 sequence: CASSPRQGRTEAFF. The CDR3 DNA reads as TGTGCCAGCAGCCCCCGACAGGGCCGGACTGAAGCTTTCTTT.

On this clone: Other DNA sequences from this sample encode an identical CDR3 as well. The chain combines TRBV5-4 with TRBJ1-1, with 9 bases fitting TRBD1. J was trimmed by 0 bases and V by 5 bases; bases with no gene match: 2. Germline values: CDR1 SGHNT, CDR2 YYREEE (reference sequence). This CDR3 is 14 amino acids long. This CDR3 reads CASSRTGVNTEAFF. The CDR3 nucleotides read TGTGCCAGCAGTCGGACAGGGGTGAACACTGAAGCTTTCTTT. The variable domain in full, completed from reference TRBV5-4 and TRBJ1-1, reads ETGVTQSPTHLIKTRGQQVTLRCSSQSGHNTVSWYQQALGQGPQFIFQYYREEENGRGNFPPRFSGLQFPNYSSELNVNALELDDSALYLCASSRTGVNTEAFFGQGTRLTVV.

The CDR3 DNA reads TGTGCCAGCAGTTTAGGGACAGGGTTGGGGGAGCAGTACTTC. It is translated as CASSLGTGLGEQYF. The J gene is TRBJ2-7, the V gene TRBV27; 9 bases are a match to TRBD1. The CDR3 covers 14 residues. Per the germline V gene, CDR1 is MNHEY and CDR2 is SMNVEV (reference sequence). Germline trimming cut 2 bases from V and 7 bases from J; bases unmatched to any gene: 6.

This sequence joins TRBV11-2 and TRBJ1-1; tentative D call: TRBD1 (5 bases). V lost 8 bases and J lost 0, with 10 bases in between. The CDR3 has 13 residues. Germline-derived CDR1 and CDR2 are SGHAT and FQNNGV. The CDR3: CASGAGLNTEAFF. The CDR3 DNA reads TGTGCCAGCGGGGCGGGGTTGAACACTGAAGCTTTCTTT.

The rearrangement joins TRBV11-3 to TRBJ2-5; 14 nucleotides agree with TRBD2. V lost 4 bases to trimming and J lost 5 bases; unmatched junction nucleotides: 3. Germline V gives CDR1 SGHNT, CDR2 YENEEA. The CDR3 runs to 15 residues. CDR3 nucleotides: TGTGCCAGCAGCTACGGGACTAGCGGGAGTGAGACCCAGTACTTC. The encoded protein is CASSYGTSGSETQYF.

This clone has only a few counts. The rearrangement uses TRBV27 and TRBJ1-6, with 9 bases identical to TRBD1. CDR1 MNHEY and CDR2 SMNVEV come from the germline V gene (reference sequence). The junction had 10 bases not matched to a gene; V was cut back by 6 bases and J by 7 bases. This CDR3 comprises 16 residues. The CDR3 is CASSMGSGTGNSPLHF. CDR3 nucleotides: TGTGCCAGCAGCATGGGATCCGGGACAGGGAATTCACCCCTCCACTTT.

This clone was recorded a few times. This chain joins TRBV6-5 and TRBJ1-6; 11 positions agree with TRBD1. V lost 6 bases to trimming and J lost 14 bases; unmatched junction nucleotides: 3. The germline V gene has CDR1 MNHEY and CDR2 SVGAGI. The CDR3 runs to 12 residues. The CDR3 sequence: CASRGTGGSLHF. The CDR3 DNA reads TGTGCCAGCAGAGGGACAGGGGGTTCCCTCCACTTT.

V usage is TRBV7-2 and J usage is TRBJ1-3; D may be TRBD1 (6 bases). CDR3 length: 17 amino acids. In germline, CDR1 is SGHTA, CDR2 FQGNSA. Deletions cut 1 base from V and 1 base from J, with 14 bases between. Here the CDR3 reads CASSLGMGAGSGNTIYF. The CDR3, as DNA: TGTGCCAGCAGCTTAGGAATGGGGGCAGGTTCTGGAAACACCATATATTTT.

The chain is built from TRBV10-1 and TRBJ2-7; tentative D call: TRBD1 (6 bases). The CDR3 covers 13 residues. Germline CDR1 reads WNHNN; CDR2 reads SYGVQD (reference sequence). Trimming stripped 1 base from V and 7 bases from J, with 11 bases between. CDR3 region: CASSELGAGEQYF. The CDR3 DNA is TGCGCCAGCAGTGAGTTGGGGGCCGGGGAGCAGTACTTC.

This rearrangement joins TRBV5-6 to TRBJ2-5, with D tentatively TRBD2 (6 bases). The germline V gene has CDR1 SGHDT and CDR2 YYEEEE. The CDR3 is 13 amino acids. The germline V and J ends were trimmed by 4 bases and 4 bases, with 11 bases remaining between them. The CDR3 bases are TGTGCCAGCAGCCTGGGGGGAGTAGAGACCCAGTACTTC. Its translation is CASSLGGVETQYF. Full variable domain (rest looked up from reference TRBV5-6 and TRBJ2-5): DAGVTQSPTHLIKTRGQQVTLRCSPKSGHDTVSWYQQALGQGPQFIFQYYEEEERQRGNFPDRFSGHQFPNYSSELNVNALLLGDSALYLCASSLGGVETQYFGPGTRLLVL.

The chain couples TRBV4-1 to TRBJ2-3; perhaps TRBD2 as D (5 bases). Trimming took 0 bases from V and 5 from J, leaving 15 bases between them. Germline loops: CDR1 MGHRA, CDR2 YSYEKL. The CDR3 sequence is 16 residues long. The CDR3 loop is CASSQDRGASVDTQYF. The CDR3 DNA is TGCGCCAGCAGCCAAGATCGGGGAGCCTCGGTAGATACGCAGTATTTT.

The J gene is TRBJ1-4, the V gene TRBV4-1, with D uncertain. The CDR3 has 17 residues. CDR1 is MGHRA and CDR2 is YSYEKL in the germline V gene. Trimming pared 3 bases from V and 4 bases from J, leaving 18 bases between. The CDR3 DNA reads as TGCGCCAGCAGCCAGAGAGTCGACAAGTTATATAATGAAAAACTGTTTTTT. The encoded protein is CASSQRVDKLYNEKLFF.

V usage is TRBV6-6 and J usage is TRBJ1-4; no firm D call. This CDR3 region has 14 residues. From germline, CDR1 is MNHNY and CDR2 SVGAGI (reference sequence). V lost 7 bases to trimming and J lost 3 bases, with 12 bases between them. CDR3 region: CASTQGVPNEKLFF. The CDR3 region has the DNA TGTGCCAGCACGCAAGGAGTACCTAATGAAAAACTGTTTTTT.

The chain combines TRBV5-4 with TRBJ2-2; 10 bases match TRBD2. V was clipped by 4 bases and J by 6 bases; unmatched bases: 9. Germline CDR1 is SGHNT and CDR2 is YYREEE (reference sequence). This CDR3 has 16 residues. The CDR3 sequence is CASSGGLAREAGELFF. The DNA for the CDR3 is TGTGCCAGCAGCGGGGGACTAGCGAGAGAGGCCGGGGAGCTGTTTTTT. Looking up the rest from reference TRBV5-4 and TRBJ2-2 gives the full variable domain: ETGVTQSPTHLIKTRGQQVTLRCSSQSGHNTVSWYQQALGQGPQFIFQYYREEENGRGNFPPRFSGLQFPNYSSELNVNALELDDSALYLCASSGGLAREAGELFFGEGSRLTVL.

The chain recombines TRBV6-1 with TRBJ1-6, with D uncertain. V gave up 2 bases and J gave up 9 bases, with 14 bases separating them. From germline, CDR1 is MNHNS and CDR2 SASEGT. CDR3 size: 15 residues. CDR3 region: CASSESRIGGSPLHF. As DNA, the CDR3 is TGTGCCAGCAGTGAATCTCGAATCGGCGGTTCACCCCTCCACTTT.